This is a list of T cell receptor beta chains from one sample in a study of early T cells in non-severe SARS-CoV-2 infection. MiXCR, applied by TCRdb to the 5' RACE reads, yields one record per CDR3 protein. The repertoire holds about 44,000 distinct CDR3 sequences, with 6% to 7% as singletons. Specimen: whole blood, collected at baseline. These receptors were taken from an adult who was a healthcare worker with PCR-confirmed SARS-CoV-2 infection or an uninfected control (not recorded which). Both conserved end residues are part of each CDR3. Fields, in order: CDR3 protein, CDR3 DNA, clone size, CDR3 length, D gene, V gene, J gene. The D gene is left open where the match is weak. The listing skips clone size in some rows; elsewhere it reads once, few, many or a size class.

CDR3: CASSLGASAQTQYF
DNA: TGCGCCAGCAGCTTGGGGGCTAGCGCCCAGACCCAGTACTTC
size: .
length: 14
D: .
V: TRBV5-1
J: TRBJ2-5

CDR3: CSARDLLQSGETQYF
DNA: TGCAGTGCTAGAGATCTTTTGCAAAGCGGAGAGACCCAGTACTTC
size: many
length: 15
D: .
V: TRBV20-1
J: TRBJ2-5

CDR3: CASSPGGWETQYF
DNA: TGTGCCAGCAGCCCCGGGGGATGGGAGACCCAGTACTTC
size: many
length: 13
D: .
V: TRBV7-3
J: TRBJ2-5

CDR3: CASSLKRVSYEQYF
DNA: TGTGCCAGCAGTTTAAAGCGGGTCTCCTACGAGCAGTACTTC
size: few
length: 14
D: .
V: TRBV12-3/TRBV12-4
J: TRBJ2-7

CDR3: CASSYSGGASEQFF
DNA: TGTGCCAGCAGTTACAGCGGGGGGGCGTCTGAGCAGTTCTTC
size: many
length: 14
D: TRBD2
V: TRBV6-2/TRBV6-3
J: TRBJ2-1

CDR3: CASSLGLAEAYEQYF
DNA: TGTGCCAGCAGTTTAGGACTAGCGGAGGCGTACGAGCAGTACTTC
size: .
length: 15
D: TRBD2
V: TRBV6-5
J: TRBJ2-7

CDR3: CASSYFGQGTEETQYF
DNA: TGTGCCAGCAGTTACTTCGGACAGGGGACGGAGGAGACCCAGTACTTC
size: few
length: 16
D: TRBD1
V: TRBV6-6
J: TRBJ2-5

CDR3: CASSARASGANVLTF
DNA: TGTGCCAGCAGTGCTCGAGCCTCTGGGGCCAACGTCCTGACTTTC
size: many
length: 15
D: .
V: TRBV6-4
J: TRBJ2-6

CDR3: CASSYSHTGISYEQYF
DNA: TGTGCCAGCAGTTACTCGCACACAGGGATTTCCTACGAGCAGTACTTC
size: .
length: 16
D: .
V: TRBV6-5
J: TRBJ2-7

CDR3: CATSRDRALGNEQFF
DNA: TGTGCCACCAGCAGAGATCGGGCGCTTGGGAATGAGCAGTTCTTC
size: few
length: 15
D: .
V: TRBV15
J: TRBJ2-1

CDR3: CASSPSTSGTQYF
DNA: TGTGCCAGTAGCCCCTCGACTAGCGGGACGCAGTATTTT
size: few
length: 13
D: TRBD2
V: TRBV19
J: TRBJ2-3

CDR3: CASSLAGPGANVLTF
DNA: TGCGCCAGCAGCTTAGCGGGGCCTGGGGCCAACGTCCTGACTTTC
size: many
length: 15
D: TRBD2
V: TRBV5-1
J: TRBJ2-6

CDR3: CASSLVWLGGTTYNEQFF
DNA: TGTGCCAGCAGCTTGGTTTGGCTGGGGGGAACGACTTACAATGAGCAGTTCTTC
size: many
length: 18
D: .
V: TRBV5-8
J: TRBJ2-1

CDR3: CSARQGARLDGYTF
DNA: TGCAGTGCTAGACAGGGGGCTAGGCTGGATGGCTACACCTTC
size: many
length: 14
D: TRBD1
V: TRBV20-1
J: TRBJ1-2

CDR3: CASSRTRDSYQPQHF
DNA: TGTGCCAGTAGTCGTACCCGGGACAGCTATCAGCCCCAGCATTTT
size: many
length: 15
D: TRBD1
V: TRBV19
J: TRBJ1-5

CDR3: CASGYVGLADYNEQFF
DNA: TGTGCCAGCGGCTATGTTGGGCTAGCGGATTACAATGAGCAGTTCTTC
size: many
length: 16
D: TRBD2
V: TRBV7-3
J: TRBJ2-1

CDR3: CSARASGTIQETQYF
DNA: TGCAGTGCTAGAGCCAGCGGGACCATCCAAGAGACCCAGTACTTC
size: few
length: 15
D: TRBD2
V: TRBV20-1
J: TRBJ2-5

CDR3: CASSEPIGEQFF
DNA: TGTGCCAGCAGCGAACCGATCGGTGAGCAGTTCTTC
size: few
length: 12
D: .
V: TRBV3-1
J: TRBJ2-1

CDR3: CASSTVTRETQYF
DNA: TGTGCCAGTAGTACCGTCACGAGGGAGACCCAGTACTTC
size: .
length: 13
D: .
V: TRBV19
J: TRBJ2-5

CDR3: CASSSLASGSQNNEQFF
DNA: TGTGCCAGCAGTTCCCTCGCTAGCGGGAGTCAGAACAATGAGCAGTTCTTC
size: many
length: 17
D: TRBD2
V: TRBV28
J: TRBJ2-1

CDR3: CASSLGQITGELFF
DNA: TGTGCCAGCAGCTTAGGTCAGATCACCGGGGAGCTGTTTTTT
size: many
length: 14
D: .
V: TRBV7-6
J: TRBJ2-2

CDR3: CASSNSGRAVEQYF
DNA: TGTGCCAGCAGTAATAGCGGGAGGGCGGTCGAGCAGTACTTC
size: many
length: 14
D: TRBD2
V: TRBV6-2/TRBV6-3
J: TRBJ2-7

CDR3: CASSPPLAASYNEQFF
DNA: TGTGCCAGCAGCCCGCCACTAGCGGCCTCCTACAATGAGCAGTTCTTC
size: many
length: 16
D: TRBD2
V: TRBV12-3/TRBV12-4
J: TRBJ2-1

CDR3: CASSGTVEGYTF
DNA: TGTGCCAGCAGCGGGACGGTGGAGGGCTACACCTTC
size: .
length: 12
D: .
V: TRBV7-6
J: TRBJ1-2

CDR3: CASSPKQGGYTF
DNA: TGTGCCAGCTCACCGAAACAGGGCGGCTACACCTTC
size: few
length: 12
D: .
V: TRBV18
J: TRBJ1-2

CDR3: CASSTRQDKTGEQYF
DNA: TGTGCCAGCAGCACCCGACAGGATAAGACGGGCGAGCAGTACTTC
size: many
length: 15
D: .
V: TRBV5-6
J: TRBJ2-7

CDR3: CASSATSLGYEQFF
DNA: TGTGCCAGCAGCGCAACTAGTTTAGGATACGAGCAGTTCTTC
size: few
length: 14
D: .
V: TRBV7-3
J: TRBJ2-1

CDR3: CASSKKWPEAFF
DNA: TGTGCCAGCTCAAAGAAGTGGCCTGAAGCTTTCTTT
size: many
length: 12
D: .
V: TRBV18
J: TRBJ1-1

CDR3: CASSYGSGTDSNQPQHF
DNA: TGTGCCAGCAGTTACGGATCGGGGACGGATAGCAATCAGCCCCAGCATTTT
size: .
length: 17
D: .
V: TRBV6-6
J: TRBJ1-5

CDR3: CASMLDRGNNEQYF
DNA: TGTGCCAGCATGCTAGACAGGGGAAATAACGAGCAGTACTTC
size: .
length: 14
D: TRBD1
V: TRBV6-9
J: TRBJ2-7

CDR3: CASSSGTGELFF
DNA: TGTGCCAGCAGCTCCGGAACCGGGGAGCTGTTTTTT
size: .
length: 12
D: .
V: TRBV3-1
J: TRBJ2-2

CDR3: CASGGQGKDTQYF
DNA: TGTGCCAGCGGGGGACAGGGGAAAGATACGCAGTATTTT
size: .
length: 13
D: TRBD1
V: TRBV9
J: TRBJ2-3

CDR3: CTSSPGVLPHEQFF
DNA: TGTACCAGCAGCCCAGGAGTACTCCCACATGAGCAGTTCTTC
size: few
length: 14
D: .
V: TRBV7-3
J: TRBJ2-1

CDR3: CASSERTGFNTGELFF
DNA: TGTGCCAGCAGCGAGCGGACAGGCTTCAACACCGGGGAGCTGTTTTTT
size: many
length: 16
D: TRBD1
V: TRBV7-3
J: TRBJ2-2

CDR3: CASSYGQVYEQYF
DNA: TGTGCCAGCAGTTACGGGCAGGTCTACGAGCAGTACTTC
size: many
length: 13
D: .
V: TRBV6-2/TRBV6-3
J: TRBJ2-7

CDR3: CASSLLAGASTDTQYF
DNA: TGTGCCAGCAGCTTACTAGCGGGGGCTAGCACAGATACGCAGTATTTT
size: medium-sized
length: 16
D: TRBD2
V: TRBV7-3
J: TRBJ2-3

CDR3: CASSSGREKLFF
DNA: TGTGCCAGCAGTTCCGGAAGGGAAAAACTGTTTTTT
size: .
length: 12
D: .
V: TRBV12-3/TRBV12-4
J: TRBJ1-4

CDR3: CASSLASQGGQPQHF
DNA: TGTGCCAGCAGCTTAGCGTCACAGGGTGGCCAGCCCCAGCATTTT
size: many
length: 15
D: .
V: TRBV7-2
J: TRBJ1-5

CDR3: CASSSRGPQKLYF
DNA: TGTGCCAGCAGTTCCCGGGGTCCCCAGAAGCTGTACTTC
size: many
length: 13
D: .
V: TRBV6-6
J: TRBJ2-7

CDR3: CASSPRGRGSNIQYF
DNA: TGTGCCAGTAGTCCCCGGGGCAGGGGGTCGAACATTCAGTACTTC
size: many
length: 15
D: TRBD1
V: TRBV19
J: TRBJ2-4

CDR3: CASSLRTGSSPLHF
DNA: TGTGCCAGCAGCTTGAGGACAGGGAGCTCACCCCTCCACTTT
size: .
length: 14
D: TRBD1
V: TRBV13
J: TRBJ1-6

CDR3: CASSFIPYEQYF
DNA: TGTGCCAGCTCCTTTATCCCTTACGAGCAGTACTTC
size: many
length: 12
D: .
V: TRBV7-9
J: TRBJ2-7

CDR3: CASSLDSGSSYNEQFF
DNA: TGTGCCAGCAGCTTAGATAGCGGGAGCTCCTACAATGAGCAGTTCTTC
size: .
length: 16
D: TRBD2
V: TRBV7-2
J: TRBJ2-1

CDR3: CASSRDRGNTEAFF
DNA: TGTGCCAGCAGCCGGGACAGGGGAAACACTGAAGCTTTCTTT
size: few
length: 14
D: TRBD1
V: TRBV12-3/TRBV12-4
J: TRBJ1-1

CDR3: CASSDAGGHYEQYF
DNA: TGTGCCAGCAGTGATGCAGGGGGTCACTACGAGCAGTACTTC
size: many
length: 14
D: TRBD1
V: TRBV2
J: TRBJ2-7

CDR3: CASSQGWTSYEQYF
DNA: TGCGCCAGCAGCCAAGGGTGGACCAGCTACGAGCAGTACTTC
size: few
length: 14
D: .
V: TRBV4-1
J: TRBJ2-7

CDR3: CASSPNTGELFF
DNA: TGTGCCAGCAGCCCAAACACCGGGGAGCTGTTTTTT
size: many
length: 12
D: .
V: TRBV7-9
J: TRBJ2-2

CDR3: CATSDPGTPGNEQFF
DNA: TGTGCCACCAGTGACCCCGGGACCCCTGGGAATGAGCAGTTCTTC
size: many
length: 15
D: .
V: TRBV24-1
J: TRBJ2-1

CDR3: CASSDGSNQPQHF
DNA: TGTGCCAGCAGTGACGGATCCAATCAGCCCCAGCATTTT
size: few
length: 13
D: .
V: TRBV6-6
J: TRBJ1-5

CDR3: CSARGASGEQFF
DNA: TGCAGTGCCCGAGGCGCTTCGGGGGAGCAGTTCTTC
size: .
length: 12
D: .
V: TRBV20-1
J: TRBJ2-1

CDR3: CASSQLTALNTGELFF
DNA: TGTGCCAGCAGCCAATTAACGGCTTTAAACACCGGGGAGCTGTTTTTT
size: many
length: 16
D: .
V: TRBV3-1
J: TRBJ2-2

CDR3: CASSDVGAGSQETQYF
DNA: TGTGCCAGCAGTGATGTTGGAGCGGGGAGCCAAGAGACCCAGTACTTC
size: many
length: 16
D: TRBD2
V: TRBV2
J: TRBJ2-5

CDR3: CASRLNLEGNYGYTF
DNA: TGTGCAAGTCGCTTAAATCTGGAGGGAAACTATGGCTACACCTTC
size: many
length: 15
D: .
V: TRBV12-2
J: TRBJ1-2

CDR3: CASSPVGGQGNQPQHF
DNA: TGTGCCAGCAGCCCAGTCGGGGGACAGGGCAATCAGCCCCAGCATTTT
size: .
length: 16
D: TRBD1
V: TRBV12-3/TRBV12-4
J: TRBJ1-5

CDR3: CASSPIPERGRAELFF
DNA: TGTGCCAGCAGTCCAATACCCGAGAGGGGTAGGGCGGAGCTGTTTTTT
size: few
length: 16
D: .
V: TRBV6-2/TRBV6-3
J: TRBJ2-2